Following are 5 T cell receptor beta chains from one sample sequenced in a study of T cell responses to AZD1222 COVID-19 vaccine. Measured with immunoSEQ multiplex PCR; TCRdb has only the in-frame clones, and not every one. The data contain 150,000 to 200,000 clones, around 88% of them seen just once; the ten biggest clones take up roughly 11%. Specimen: peripheral blood, collected 28 days after the second AZD1222 dose. These TCRs come from an adult who received the AZD1222 COVID-19 vaccine.

The chain links TRBV2 to TRBJ1-1; 9 nucleotides match TRBD1. Losses at the gene ends were 4 bases for V and 5 bases for J; bases not matched to a gene: 5. The CDR3 runs 14 residues. Looked up from germline, CDR1 is SNHLY and CDR2 is FYNNEI. The CDR3 region has the DNA TGTGCCAGCAGTGTTGGGACAGGGCAGACTGAAGCTTTCTTT. Translation: CASSVGTGQTEAFF.

This clone has only one observation. CDR3 protein: CASSISGGDVDTQYF. The DNA for the CDR3 is TGTGCCAGTAGTATAAGCGGGGGGGATGTAGATACGCAGTATTTT. The J gene is TRBJ2-3, the V gene TRBV19; 10 bases align to TRBD2. V was clipped by 2 bases and J by 5 bases; unmatched bases: 4. From germline, CDR1 is LNHDA and CDR2 SQIVND (reference sequence). This CDR3 is built from 15 residues.

The chain is built from TRBV6-5 and TRBJ1-1, with D maybe TRBD1 (6 bases). This CDR3 comprises 13 residues. Trimming stripped 7 bases from V and 3 bases from J, with 12 bases between. Germline-derived CDR1 and CDR2 are MNHEY and SVGAGI. CDR3 in amino acids: CASTQGAHTEAFF. CDR3 DNA sequence: TGTGCCAGCACACAGGGAGCGCACACTGAAGCTTTCTTT.

V is TRBV5-1 and J is TRBJ2-3, with 11 bases aligning to TRBD2. CDR3 size: 17 residues. Germline lookup yields CDR1 SGHRS and CDR2 YFSETQ. V lost 0 bases, J lost 0 bases, and 3 bases stayed unmatched. CDR3: CASSLALAGGSTDTQYF. CDR3 nucleotide sequence: TGCGCCAGCAGCTTGGCCCTAGCGGGGGGTAGCACAGATACGCAGTATTTT.

This clone was observed a few times. The chain is built from TRBV6-1 and TRBJ1-6; D unresolved. Germline V gene lookup returns CDR1 MNHNS and CDR2 SASEGT. V was clipped by 3 bases and J by 13 bases, with 19 bases between them. The CDR3 is made up of 15 amino acids. Here the CDR3 DNA reads TGTGCCAGCAGTGATAGAGCGGGCTCCAAAGCCCCCCTCCACTTT. Translation gives CASSDRAGSKAPLHF.